This TCR beta chain was captured in a study of PD-L1 blockade in urothelial cancer. The assay was immunoSEQ multiplex PCR, and TCRdb's table has in-frame clones only and misses some. Of some 30,000 clones detected, over 80% appear once; the ten largest clones hold 3% to 4.5%. V lost 6 bases, J lost 5 bases, and 5 bases stayed unmatched. Germline values: CDR1 MNHNY, CDR2 SVGAGI (reference sequence). The CDR3 runs to 15 residues. The receptor's source is a man aged 50 to 60 with urothelial cancer. The V and J genes are TRBV6-6 and TRBJ1-4, with 11 bases matching TRBD1. The sequencing used PBMCs, collected around atezolizumab (anti-PD-L1) treatment. This CDR3 is CASSRDRGKNEKLFF. The CDR3, as DNA: TGTGCCAGCAGCCGGGACAGGGGGAAGAATGAAAAACTGTTTTTT.